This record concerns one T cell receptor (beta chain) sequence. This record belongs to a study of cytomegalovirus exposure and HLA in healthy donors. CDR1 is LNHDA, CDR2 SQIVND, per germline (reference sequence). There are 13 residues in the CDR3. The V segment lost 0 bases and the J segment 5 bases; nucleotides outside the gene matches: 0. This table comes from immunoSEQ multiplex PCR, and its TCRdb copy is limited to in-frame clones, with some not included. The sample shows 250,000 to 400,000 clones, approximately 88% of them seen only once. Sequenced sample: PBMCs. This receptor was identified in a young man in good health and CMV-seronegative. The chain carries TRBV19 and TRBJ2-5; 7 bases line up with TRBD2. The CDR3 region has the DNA TGTGCCAGTAGTATAGACGGGGGGGAGACCCAGTACTTC. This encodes CASSIDGGETQYF.